Below, one TCR beta chain is given with its context. The data stem from a study of blood T cell repertoires in COVID-19. Clones were sequenced by immunoSEQ multiplex PCR, and TCRdb holds only the in-frame ones, with some missing. The sample shows some 250,000 clones, 90% to 95% of them seen only once. The CDR3 covers 15 residues. Germline loops: CDR1 LGHNA, CDR2 YSLEER. The junction had 7 bases not matched to a gene; V was cut back by 4 bases and J by 3 bases. V and J are TRBV4-3 and TRBJ2-7; 9 positions agree with TRBD1. The TCR was taken from a human donor in a cohort exposed to, infected with or recovered from COVID-19 (not recorded which). The donor label of this sample is uncertain. The sequencing sample was made of PBMCs or T cells enriched from blood (not recorded which). In DNA form, the CDR3 reads TGCGCCAGCAGCCGGGGACAGGGAGGGATCTACGAGCAGTACTTC. It is translated as CASSRGQGGIYEQYF.